This TCR beta chain was sequenced in a study of Graves' ophthalmopathy and Graves' hyperthyroidism. RNA transcripts yielded amplified TCR beta CDR3 regions. First-round RT-PCR employed HTBI primers, with a second-round multiplex PCR after it. One entry per CDR3 protein, called by TCRdb with MiXCR from the multiplex PCR reads. The repertoire holds fewer than 250,000 distinct CDR3 sequences, with 25% to 30% as singletons. This clonotype was found many times. The sample comprised peripheral blood. The origin of this receptor is a man in his forties or fifties with Graves' ophthalmopathy.

CDR3 in DNA: TGCGCCAGCAGCCGAAAAACAGAGGTAGATGGCTACACCTTC. This sequence encodes CASSRKTEVDGYTF. V and J are TRBV4-1 and TRBJ1-2, with D hard to call. Germline values: CDR1 MGHRA, CDR2 YSYEKL. The CDR3 contains 14 residues. V was trimmed by 4 bases and J by 6 bases, leaving 15 bases between them.